The T cell receptor beta chain described here comes from a study of CD8+ T cells in alopecia areata. Treatment indicated: oral pan-JAK inhibitor, 5-10 mg twice daily. Peripheral blood and lesional scalp punch biopsies came from alopecia areata patients. CDR1 is SQVTM and CDR2 is ANQGSEA in the germline V gene. The V and J ends lost 4 bases and 2 bases, in that order; junction bases with no gene match: 10. The length of the CDR3 is 15 residues. RNA extraction was followed by reverse transcription into cDNA, which acted as the sequencing template. Data came from immunoSEQ multiplex PCR; TCRdb stores just in-frame clones and leaves some out. The sample shows more than 200,000 clones, approximately 65% of them seen only once.

This chain connects TRBV29-1 to TRBJ1-2, with 7 bases that match TRBD1. The origin of this receptor is a human donor with alopecia areata. The sequencing here drew on CD4+ T cells sorted from blood, taken at week 44, from a patient treated with tofacitinib. This CDR3 is CSVGGTVTQNYGYTF. As DNA, the CDR3 is TGCAGCGTTGGCGGGACAGTCACGCAGAACTATGGCTACACCTTC.